In its sample, the clone carrying this T cell receptor beta chain was seen a few times. What it binds is not known. The V end lost 1 base, the J end lost 5 bases, and 14 bases lay between the germline ends. The length of the CDR3 is 15 residues. CDR1 and CDR2 from the germline V gene are LNHNV and YYDKDF (reference sequence). This specimen belongs to a study of CD8 T cells in ankylosing spondylitis. General observations from the study: Disease-linked clones reportedly concentrated significantly in matched ankylosing spondylitis synovial fluid. Certain motif variants had earlier been reported in reactive arthritis synovial fluid and blood. Among TCR beta sequences, a motif of eight highly homologous variants appeared characteristic of ankylosing spondylitis blood.

A quantitative 5'-RACE method, one with molecular barcodes, was used to make TCR beta libraries. Each CDR3 protein gets one entry after TCRdb re-called the 5' RACE reads with MiXCR. Among 670,000 or so distinct CDR3 sequences listed, around 20% were seen once. Sequencing was carried out using blood, either unsorted or a sorted T cell fraction (not recorded which). The sequence derives from a male donor with ankylosing spondylitis. V and J are TRBV15 and TRBJ1-1; weak D call: TRBD1 (6 bases). The CDR3 nucleotides are TGTGCCACCAGCAGAGTGGCGGGGGCGCGTACTGAAGCTTTCTTT. This translates into CATSRVAGARTEAFF.